This T cell receptor (beta chain) was retrieved from a study of shared clonotypes between healthy human individuals. General observations from the study: The authors expected sequencing depth to affect clonotype sharing among donors.

Regarding this clone: Its cognate antigen is unknown.

For every subset, genomic DNA was evenly distributed across several immunoSEQ plates. TCRdb's copy holds only in-frame clones and misses some; the assay was immunoSEQ multiplex PCR. Of some 490,000 clones in the sample, about 78% were seen once. CDR1 is MNHNS and CDR2 is SASEGT in the germline V gene. V shed 5 bases and J shed 7 bases, with 17 bases lying between them. This CDR3 region has 14 residues. The specimen was PBMCs. This sequence originates from a woman in her thirties or forties in good health. Some clones in this sample may be carry-over from other donors' samples. This chain joins TRBV6-1 and TRBJ2-5; a possible D gene is TRBD2 (6 bases). This CDR3 is CASSREVSRLTQYF. CDR3 DNA sequence: TGTGCCAGCAGTAGGGAGGTTAGCCGACTGACCCAGTACTTC.